This TCR beta chain was recovered during a study of neurological immune-mediated disorders. Findings and caveats of the study: CDR3 amino acid sequences of expanded clones were not shared across subjects, a result suggesting private repertoires in all groups.

Noted time point: longitudinal time-point 2. The unsorted libraries were prepared from 2 million PBMCs (stored at -80 C). 5'RACE generated cDNA with 10-nucleotide random UMIs. TCRdb reprocessed the 5' RACE reads via MiXCR and lists one record per CDR3 protein. This sample has 60,000 to 75,000 distinct CDR3 sequences, with about 8.9% found just once. Between the trimmed V and J ends, which lost 0 bases and 5 bases, there was a span of 17 bases. The germline CDR1 and CDR2 sequences are MGHRA and YSYEKL. The CDR3 totals 16 residues. This clonotype was picked up many times. Its antigen is unknown. Sequencing was done on a sample of PBMCs. This TCR was recovered from a man aged 25 to 45 in good health. This chain connects TRBV4-1 to TRBJ2-7, with D possibly being TRBD2 (5 bases). In DNA form, the CDR3 reads TGCGCCAGCAGCCAAGATCGTCCCCCTCCGAGGGACGAGCAGTACTTC. It translates to CASSQDRPPPRDEQYF.